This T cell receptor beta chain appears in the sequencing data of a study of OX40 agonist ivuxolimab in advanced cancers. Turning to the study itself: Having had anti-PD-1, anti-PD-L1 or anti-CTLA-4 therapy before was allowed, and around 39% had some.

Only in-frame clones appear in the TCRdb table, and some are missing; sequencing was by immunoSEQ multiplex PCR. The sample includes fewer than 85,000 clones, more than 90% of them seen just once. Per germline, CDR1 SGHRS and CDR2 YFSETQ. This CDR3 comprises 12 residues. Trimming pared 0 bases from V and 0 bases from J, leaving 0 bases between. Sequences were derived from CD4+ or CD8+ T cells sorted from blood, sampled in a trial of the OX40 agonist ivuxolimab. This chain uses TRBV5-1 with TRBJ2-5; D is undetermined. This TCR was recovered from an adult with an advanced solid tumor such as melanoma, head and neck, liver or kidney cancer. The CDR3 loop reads CASSLDQETQYF. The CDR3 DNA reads TGCGCCAGCAGCTTGGACCAAGAGACCCAGTACTTC.